These 13 T cell receptor beta chains share one sample of origin, sequenced in a study of monozygotic twins with inflammatory bowel disease. TCRdb reprocessed the 5' RACE reads and reports one entry per CDR3 protein, with no DNA. Listed are under 200,000 distinct CDR3 sequences; around 2.4% falls within the top ten. Sequencing input: blood. These TCRs come from a human donor with ulcerative colitis or Crohn's disease, or a healthy co-twin of an affected twin (not recorded which).

The genes are TRBV13 and TRBJ2-7; TCRdb proposes TRBD1, but this gene call is untestable without DNA. The CDR3 covers 15 residues. Germline assignment: CDR1 PRHDT and CDR2 FYEKMQ (reference sequence). The chain's CDR3 is CASSLEGGPLYEQYF.

The rearrangement joins TRBV6-2 or TRBV6-3 to TRBJ2-7. The germline V gene encodes CDR1 MNHEY and CDR2 SVGEGT. This CDR3 is built from 12 residues. CDR3 protein: CASGLVLYEQYF.

This sequence joins TRBV11-3 and TRBJ2-1; TCRdb returns TRBD1, unconfirmable since there is no DNA. This CDR3 has 16 residues. Germline-derived CDR1 and CDR2 are SGHNT and YENEEA. This CDR3 reads CASSLEGPQTHNEQFF.

V and J are TRBV5-1 and TRBJ2-5; with no DNA, the TCRdb D assignment of TRBD1 cannot be verified. This CDR3 spans 15 amino acids. Germline lookup yields CDR1 SGHRS and CDR2 YFSETQ. CDR3 region: CASSLETGGDETQYF.

The rearrangement links TRBV30 to TRBJ1-2; without DNA, the TCRdb call of TRBD1 cannot be checked. This CDR3 region has 14 residues. From germline, CDR1 is GTSNPN and CDR2 SVGIG (reference sequence). The CDR3 loop reads CAWSSGTVGYGYTF.

The chain couples TRBV20-1 to TRBJ2-5. This CDR3 is 14 amino acids long. Looked up from germline, CDR1 is DFQATT and CDR2 is SNEGSKA (reference sequence). CDR3 amino acids: CSARKVAMGETQYF.

CDR3 sequence: CASSFSGKTEAFF. This chain links TRBV5-1 with TRBJ1-1. Germline CDR1 SGHRS, CDR2 YFSETQ. This CDR3 contains 13 residues.

This chain links TRBV20-1 with TRBJ1-1; TCRdb names TRBD1, which stays unverified in the absence of DNA. From germline, CDR1 is DFQATT and CDR2 SNEGSKA (reference sequence). The CDR3 has 15 amino acids. CDR3 amino acids: CSASQGANLNTEAFF.

This chain connects TRBV28 to TRBJ2-7; with no DNA, the TCRdb D assignment of TRBD1 cannot be verified. Germline V CDR1 and CDR2: MDHEN, SYDVKM. CDR3 length equals 12 residues. The CDR3 region is CASRQETYEQYF.

Here the CDR3 reads CSARESLGQLNTEAFF. V gene TRBV20-1 combines with J gene TRBJ1-1; no DNA is available, so the TRBD1 call from TCRdb remains unchecked. The CDR3 length is 16 residues. Per the germline V gene, CDR1 is DFQATT and CDR2 is SNEGSKA (reference sequence).

The chain combines TRBV4-1 with TRBJ1-2; the D call from TCRdb, TRBD1, cannot be confirmed without DNA. The CDR3 totals 15 residues. CDR1 is MGHRA and CDR2 is YSYEKL in the germline V gene. The CDR3 spells CASSIEGTGGYGYTF.

V and J are TRBV5-6 and TRBJ1-3. Germline V CDR1 and CDR2: SGHDT, YYEEEE. CDR3 length: 17 residues. The CDR3: CASSSIVGGSSGNTIYF.

The chain uses TRBV12-3 or TRBV12-4 and TRBJ1-1; TCRdb's assignment of TRBD1 cannot be checked, as there is no DNA. The CDR3 runs to 16 residues. CDR3 protein: CASSPGVGGGNTEAFF.